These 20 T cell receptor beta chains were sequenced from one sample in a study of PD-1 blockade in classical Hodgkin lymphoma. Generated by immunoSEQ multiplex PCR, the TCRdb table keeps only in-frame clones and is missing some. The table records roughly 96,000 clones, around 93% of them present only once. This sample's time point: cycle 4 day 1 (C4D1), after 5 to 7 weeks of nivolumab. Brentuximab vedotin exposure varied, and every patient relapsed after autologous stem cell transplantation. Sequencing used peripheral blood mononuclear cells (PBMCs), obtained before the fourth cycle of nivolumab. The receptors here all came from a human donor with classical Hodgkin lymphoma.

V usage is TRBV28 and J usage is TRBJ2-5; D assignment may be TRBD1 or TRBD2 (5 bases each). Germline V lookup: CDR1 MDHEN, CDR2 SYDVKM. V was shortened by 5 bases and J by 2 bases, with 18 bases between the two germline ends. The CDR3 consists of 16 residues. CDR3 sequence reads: CASSPRVGAEQETQYF. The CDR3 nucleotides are TGTGCCAGCAGTCCGAGGGTTGGGGCAGAACAAGAGACCCAGTACTTC.

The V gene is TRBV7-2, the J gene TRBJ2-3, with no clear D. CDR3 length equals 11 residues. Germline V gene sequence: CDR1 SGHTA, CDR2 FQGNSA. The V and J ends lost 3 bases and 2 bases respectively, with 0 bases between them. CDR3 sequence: CASSFTDTQYF. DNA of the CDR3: TGTGCCAGCAGCTTCACAGATACGCAGTATTTT.

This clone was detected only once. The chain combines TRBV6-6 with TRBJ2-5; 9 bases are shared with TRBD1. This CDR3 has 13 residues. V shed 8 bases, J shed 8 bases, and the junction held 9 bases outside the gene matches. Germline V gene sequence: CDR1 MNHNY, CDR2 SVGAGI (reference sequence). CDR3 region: CASLRQGGVTQYF. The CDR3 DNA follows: TGTGCCAGCCTAAGACAGGGGGGGGTTACCCAGTACTTC.

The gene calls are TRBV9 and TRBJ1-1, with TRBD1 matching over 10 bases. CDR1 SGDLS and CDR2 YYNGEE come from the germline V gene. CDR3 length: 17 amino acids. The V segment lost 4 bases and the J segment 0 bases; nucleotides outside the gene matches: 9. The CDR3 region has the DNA TGTGCCAGCAGCCACGATGAGACAGGGGGCATGAACACTGAAGCTTTCTTT. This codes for CASSHDETGGMNTEAFF. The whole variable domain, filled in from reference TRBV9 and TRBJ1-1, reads DSGVTQTPKHLITATGQRVTLRCSPRSGDLSVYWYQQSLDQGLQFLIQYYNGEERAKGNILERFSAQQFPDLHSELNLSSLELGDSALYFCASSHDETGGMNTEAFFGQGTRLTVV.

For the CDR3, the DNA is TGTGCCAGTAGTAGGACAGTTGATGGCTACACCTTC. Protein: CASSRTVDGYTF. The chain joins TRBV19 to TRBJ1-2, with D possibly being TRBD1 (6 bases). Germline V gene lookup returns CDR1 LNHDA and CDR2 SQIVND (reference sequence). CDR3 length equals 12 residues. The germline V and J ends were trimmed by 4 bases and 6 bases, with 9 bases remaining between them.

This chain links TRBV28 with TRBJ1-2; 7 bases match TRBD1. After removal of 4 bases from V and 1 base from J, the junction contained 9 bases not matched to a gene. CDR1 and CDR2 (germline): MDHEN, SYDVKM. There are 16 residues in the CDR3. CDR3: CASSSDRAPLNYGYTF. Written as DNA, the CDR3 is TGTGCCAGCAGTTCCGACAGGGCCCCGCTTAACTATGGCTACACCTTC.

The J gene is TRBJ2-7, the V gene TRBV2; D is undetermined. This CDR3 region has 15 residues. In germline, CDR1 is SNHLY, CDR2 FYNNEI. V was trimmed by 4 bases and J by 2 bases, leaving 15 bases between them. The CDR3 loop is CASSGGRPKTYEQYF. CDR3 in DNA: TGTGCCAGCAGTGGGGGTCGGCCCAAGACCTACGAGCAGTACTTC.

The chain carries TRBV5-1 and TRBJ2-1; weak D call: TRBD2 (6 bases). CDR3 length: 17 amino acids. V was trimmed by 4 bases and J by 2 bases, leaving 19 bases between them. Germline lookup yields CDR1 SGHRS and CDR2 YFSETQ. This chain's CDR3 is CASSGIYGRTPYNEQFF. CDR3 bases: TGCGCCAGCAGCGGGATATACGGGAGAACCCCCTACAATGAGCAGTTCTTC.

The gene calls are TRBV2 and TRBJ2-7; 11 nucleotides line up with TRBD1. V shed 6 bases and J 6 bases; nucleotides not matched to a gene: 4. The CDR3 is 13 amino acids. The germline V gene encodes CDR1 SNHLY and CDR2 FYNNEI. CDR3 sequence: CASSAGTGGEQYF. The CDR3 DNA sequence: TGTGCCAGCAGCGCCGGGACAGGGGGCGAGCAGTACTTC.

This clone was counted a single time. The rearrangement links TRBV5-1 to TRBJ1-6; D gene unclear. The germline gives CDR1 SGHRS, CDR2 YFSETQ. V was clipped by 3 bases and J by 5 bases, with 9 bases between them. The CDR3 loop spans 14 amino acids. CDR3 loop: CASSSAADNSPLHF. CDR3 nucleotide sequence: TGCGCCAGCAGCTCCGCGGCGGATAATTCACCCCTCCACTTT.

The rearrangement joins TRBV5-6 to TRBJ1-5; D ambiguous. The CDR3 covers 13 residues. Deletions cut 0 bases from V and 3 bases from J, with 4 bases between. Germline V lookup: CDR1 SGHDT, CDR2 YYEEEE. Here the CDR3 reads CASSLAPNQPQHF. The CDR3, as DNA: TGTGCCAGCAGCTTGGCCCCCAATCAGCCCCAGCATTTT.

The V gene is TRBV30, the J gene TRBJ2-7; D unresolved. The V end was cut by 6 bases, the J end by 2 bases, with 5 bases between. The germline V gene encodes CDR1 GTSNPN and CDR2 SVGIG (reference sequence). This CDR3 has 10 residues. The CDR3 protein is CACGAYEQYF. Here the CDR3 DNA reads TGTGCCTGTGGGGCCTACGAGCAGTACTTC.

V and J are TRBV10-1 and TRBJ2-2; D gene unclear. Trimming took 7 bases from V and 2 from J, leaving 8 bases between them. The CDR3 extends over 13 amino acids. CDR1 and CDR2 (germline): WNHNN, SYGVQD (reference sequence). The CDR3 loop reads CASKSGNTGELFF. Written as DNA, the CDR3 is TGCGCCAGCAAATCGGGCAACACCGGGGAGCTGTTTTTT.

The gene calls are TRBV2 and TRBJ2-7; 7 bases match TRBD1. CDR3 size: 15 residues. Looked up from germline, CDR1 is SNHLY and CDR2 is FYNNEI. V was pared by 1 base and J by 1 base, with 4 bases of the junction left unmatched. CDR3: CASSEVRQGSYEQYF. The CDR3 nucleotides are TGTGCCAGCAGTGAAGTTCGACAGGGTTCCTACGAGCAGTACTTC.

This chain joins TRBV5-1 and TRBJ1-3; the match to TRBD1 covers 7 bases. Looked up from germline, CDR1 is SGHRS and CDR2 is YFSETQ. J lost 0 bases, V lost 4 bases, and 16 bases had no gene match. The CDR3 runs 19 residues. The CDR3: CASSHRLGQSLDSGNTIYF. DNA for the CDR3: TGCGCCAGCAGCCATAGGCTGGGACAGAGCCTAGACTCTGGAAACACCATATATTTT.

In DNA form, the CDR3 reads TGCGCCAGCAGCTCCGGGACAGGGAACTATGGCTACACCTTC. This gives the protein CASSSGTGNYGYTF. The chain uses TRBV5-1 and TRBJ1-2; 9 nucleotides agree with TRBD1. CDR1 is SGHRS and CDR2 is YFSETQ in the germline V gene. Unmatched junction bases numbered 2, after V lost 3 bases and J lost 2 bases. The CDR3 sequence is 14 residues long.

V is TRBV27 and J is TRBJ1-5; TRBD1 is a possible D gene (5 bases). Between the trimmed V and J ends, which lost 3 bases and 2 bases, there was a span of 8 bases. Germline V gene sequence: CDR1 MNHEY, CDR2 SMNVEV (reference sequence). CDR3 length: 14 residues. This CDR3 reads CASSFLGGNQPQHF. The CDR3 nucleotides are TGTGCCAGCAGTTTTTTAGGGGGCAATCAGCCCCAGCATTTT.

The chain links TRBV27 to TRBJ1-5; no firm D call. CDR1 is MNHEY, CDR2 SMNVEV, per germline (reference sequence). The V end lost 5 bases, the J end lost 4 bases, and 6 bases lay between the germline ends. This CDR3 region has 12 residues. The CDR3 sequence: CASSRYNQPQHF. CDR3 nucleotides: TGTGCCAGCAGTAGATATAATCAGCCCCAGCATTTT.

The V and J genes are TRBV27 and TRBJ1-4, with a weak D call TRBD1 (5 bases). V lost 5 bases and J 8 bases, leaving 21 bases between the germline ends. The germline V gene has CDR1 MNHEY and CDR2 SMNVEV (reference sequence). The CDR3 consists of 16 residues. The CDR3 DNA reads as TGTGCCAGCAGTAAAACCCCCAGGGCCGCGGGGGAAAAACTGTTTTTT. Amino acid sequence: CASSKTPRAAGEKLFF.

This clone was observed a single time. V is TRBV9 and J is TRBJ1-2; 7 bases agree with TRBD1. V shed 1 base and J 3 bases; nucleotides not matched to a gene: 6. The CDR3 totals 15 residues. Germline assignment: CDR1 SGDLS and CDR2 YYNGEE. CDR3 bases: TGTGCCAGCAGCGTAAGGGGGCGTACCGACTATGGCTACACCTTC. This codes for CASSVRGRTDYGYTF.